These 14 T cell receptor beta chains originate from one sample sequenced in a study of CD8+ T cells in alopecia areata. It was cDNA, reverse transcribed from extracted RNA, that served as the sequencing template. Here immunoSEQ multiplex PCR was the method, and the copy in TCRdb shows in-frame clones only, minus some. The repertoire holds tens of thousands of clones, with about 45% as singletons. The starting material was CD8+ T cells sorted from blood, obtained at week 0. The receptor source for this set is a human donor with alopecia areata.

The rearrangement joins TRBV7-6 to TRBJ1-4; the D gene is possibly TRBD1 (5 bases). Deletions cut 6 bases from V and 5 bases from J, with 13 bases between. CDR1 is SGHVS and CDR2 is FNYEAQ in the germline V gene. This CDR3 contains 14 residues. DNA for the CDR3: TGTGCCAGCAGTTCCGGGACGGAAAATGAAAAACTGTTTTTT. Translated, it gives CASSSGTENEKLFF.

The chain carries TRBV6-5 and TRBJ2-7; 9 bases are a match to TRBD2. Germline values: CDR1 MNHEY, CDR2 SVGAGI. V lost 10 bases, J lost 4 bases, and 8 bases stayed unmatched. CDR3 length: 13 amino acids. CDR3 in DNA: TGTGCCACCTCGATAGCGGGAGCATACGAGCAGTACTTC. Translating it yields CATSIAGAYEQYF.

The chain recombines TRBV9 with TRBJ2-3, with 7 positions matching TRBD1. Looked up from germline, CDR1 is SGDLS and CDR2 is YYNGEE. CDR3 length: 15 residues. The trim removed 2 bases at V and 3 bases at J, leaving 6 bases unmatched. The CDR3 sequence: CASSVEGARTDTQYF. CDR3 nucleotides: TGTGCCAGCAGCGTTGAGGGGGCGCGGACAGATACGCAGTATTTT.

The chain has TRBV9 and TRBJ2-1; tentatively, D is TRBD2 (6 bases). Between the trimmed V and J ends, which lost 3 bases and 9 bases, there was a span of 13 bases. The germline gives CDR1 SGDLS, CDR2 YYNGEE. This CDR3 has 13 residues. In nucleotides, the CDR3 is TGTGCCAGCAGCGGGGCGGGGAGACTTGAGCAGTTCTTC. Protein: CASSGAGRLEQFF. The whole variable domain, filled in from reference TRBV9 and TRBJ2-1, reads DSGVTQTPKHLITATGQRVTLRCSPRSGDLSVYWYQQSLDQGLQFLIQYYNGEERAKGNILERFSAQQFPDLHSELNLSSLELGDSALYFCASSGAGRLEQFFGPGTRLTVL.

The V and J genes are TRBV11-2 and TRBJ2-3; D is perhaps TRBD2 (5 bases). V lost 4 bases and J 7 bases, leaving 24 bases between the germline ends. CDR3 size: 17 residues. Germline V gene sequence: CDR1 SGHAT, CDR2 FQNNGV. CDR3 nucleotides: TGTGCCAGCAGCTCCCTAGAGGGCCGTCTGCAGTCGAATACGCAGTATTTT. It is translated as CASSSLEGRLQSNTQYF.

In its sample, this clone was seen a few times. The chain couples TRBV14 to TRBJ2-1; 7 bases agree with TRBD1. The CDR3 totals 15 residues. After removal of 1 base from V and 0 bases from J, the junction contained 0 bases not matched to a gene. Per germline, CDR1 SGHDN and CDR2 FVKESK. The CDR3 protein is CASSQAGGSYNEQFF. The CDR3 coding sequence is TGTGCCAGCAGCCAAGCAGGGGGCTCCTACAATGAGCAGTTCTTC.

This clone was detected a few times. V gene TRBV29-1 combines with J gene TRBJ2-1; the D gene is possibly TRBD2 (6 bases). The CDR3 runs to 14 residues. V was cut by 6 bases and J by 5 bases, with 17 bases left in between. CDR1 is SQVTM and CDR2 is ANQGSEA in the germline V gene. The CDR3 is CSVRTGVGNNEQFF. CDR3 coding DNA: TGCAGCGTAAGGACGGGGGTGGGGAACAATGAGCAGTTCTTC.

The chain has TRBV4-1 and TRBJ2-3; D might be TRBD2 (5 bases). This CDR3 is built from 16 residues. V gave up 4 bases and J gave up 4 bases, with 18 bases separating them. Germline V gene data show CDR1 as MGHRA and CDR2 as YSYEKL. CDR3 loop: CASSPGGGSRADTQYF. CDR3 nucleotides: TGCGCCAGCAGCCCCGGTGGAGGTTCCCGGGCAGATACGCAGTATTTT.

The J gene is TRBJ1-1, the V gene TRBV7-9; D unclear. CDR1 is SEHNR and CDR2 is FQNEAQ in the germline V gene (reference sequence). CDR3 length equals 16 residues. V was pared by 1 base and J by 0 bases, with 12 bases between. CDR3 bases: TGTGCCAGCAGCTTAGTCCGCGCGGTGATGAACACTGAAGCTTTCTTT. Encoded protein: CASSLVRAVMNTEAFF.

The table lists this clone with a count of one. This chain joins TRBV4-1 and TRBJ2-1; D unresolved. The germline gives CDR1 MGHRA, CDR2 YSYEKL. With 1 base removed from V and 6 bases from J, the gap between germline ends came to 4 bases. CDR3 length equals 12 residues. CDR3 loop: CASSQGGNEQFF. As DNA, the CDR3 is TGCGCCAGCAGCCAAGGGGGCAATGAGCAGTTCTTC.

This rearrangement joins TRBV14 to TRBJ1-4, with D unclear. The germline V and J ends were trimmed by 1 base and 12 bases, with 9 bases remaining between them. The germline CDR1 and CDR2 sequences are SGHDN and FVKESK. The CDR3 runs to 12 residues. In nucleotides, the CDR3 is TGTGCCAGCAGCCAAGTGGCGGAGGAACTGTTTTTT. Translated: CASSQVAEELFF.

The chain is built from TRBV29-1 and TRBJ1-1; D is unresolved. Trimming pared 2 bases from V and 11 bases from J, leaving 9 bases between. CDR1 and CDR2 from the germline V gene are SQVTM and ANQGSEA. This CDR3 is 10 amino acids long. CDR3 region: CSVESNAAFF. The DNA for the CDR3 is TGCAGCGTTGAATCAAACGCGGCTTTCTTT.

The rearrangement links TRBV6-4 to TRBJ2-3, with TRBD1 identical over 8 bases. This CDR3 is built from 15 residues. Germline CDR1 is MRHNA and CDR2 is SNTAGT. The junction had 8 bases not matched to a gene; V was cut back by 6 bases and J by 3 bases. CDR3 DNA sequence: TGTGCCAGCAGCCAGGGGGCGTTTAGAACAGATACGCAGTATTTT. Its translation is CASSQGAFRTDTQYF.

In this sample, this clone turned up once. The J gene is TRBJ2-1, the V gene TRBV9; no firm D call. The CDR3 has 15 amino acids. The V and J ends lost 1 base and 8 bases respectively, with 16 bases between them. Germline lookup yields CDR1 SGDLS and CDR2 YYNGEE. The CDR3 DNA is TGTGCCAGCAGCGTACGGGTTCAGATCCCCGATGAGCAGTTCTTC. It encodes CASSVRVQIPDEQFF.